This T cell receptor (beta chain) was sequenced in a study of OX40 agonist ivuxolimab in advanced cancers. Study-wide context: Patients undergoing dose escalation presented with hepatocellular carcinoma, melanoma, renal cell or head and neck cancer. A male proportion of 70% to 90% was recorded, with mean age approximately 60 years and range about 20 to 79.

General observations from the study: CD8+ T cells (on average) carried more expanded clones than CD4+ T cells. It was also the case that some nonresponders had low normalized T-cell clonal expansion.

With respect to this clone: What it binds is not known. The same CDR3 arises from other DNA sequences in this sample as well.

Using immunoSEQ multiplex PCR, the repertoire was profiled, and TCRdb retains in-frame clones only, with some absent. This table has around 62,000 clones, roughly four fifths appearing once. This CDR3 region has 14 residues. V lost 3 bases, J lost 3 bases, and 4 bases stayed unmatched. The germline V gene encodes CDR1 SGHRS and CDR2 YFSETQ. The clonotype comes from an adult with an advanced solid tumor such as melanoma, head and neck, liver or kidney cancer. The gene calls are TRBV5-1 and TRBJ2-7; 9 nucleotides agree with TRBD1. The sample in question was CD4+ or CD8+ T cells sorted from blood, obtained in a trial of the OX40 agonist ivuxolimab. The CDR3 region is CASSSGQGNYEQYF. As DNA, the CDR3 is TGCGCCAGCAGCTCGGGACAGGGTAACTACGAGCAGTACTTC.